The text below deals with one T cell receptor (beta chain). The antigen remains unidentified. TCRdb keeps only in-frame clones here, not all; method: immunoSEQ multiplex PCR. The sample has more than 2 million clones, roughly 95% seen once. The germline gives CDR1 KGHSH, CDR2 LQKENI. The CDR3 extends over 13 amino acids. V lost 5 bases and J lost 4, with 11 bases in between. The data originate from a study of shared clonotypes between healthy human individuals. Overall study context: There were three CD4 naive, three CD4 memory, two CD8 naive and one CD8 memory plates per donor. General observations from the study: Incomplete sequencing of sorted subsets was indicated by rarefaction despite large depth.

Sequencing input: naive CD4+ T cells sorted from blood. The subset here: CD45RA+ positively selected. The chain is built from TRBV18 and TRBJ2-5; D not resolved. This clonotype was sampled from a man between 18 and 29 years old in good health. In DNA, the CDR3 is TGTGCCAGCTCAGAGGTTTTAGGAGAGACCCAGTACTTC. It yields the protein CASSEVLGETQYF. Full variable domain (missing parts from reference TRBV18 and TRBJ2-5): NAGVMQNPRHLVRRRGQEARLRCSPMKGHSHVYWYRQLPEEGLKFMVYLQKENIIDESGMPKERFSAEFPKEGPSILRIQQVVRGDSAAYFCASSEVLGETQYFGPGTRLLVL.